The T cell receptor beta chain under discussion was sequenced for a study of control samples from healthy donors and cancer patients. This clone was counted at least ten times. V lost 1 base to trimming and J lost 5 bases, with 11 bases between them. The germline V gene has CDR1 SSHAT and CDR2 FNYEAQ (reference sequence). The CDR3 spans 14 residues. Some clones are missing from TCRdb's copy, which holds only in-frame ones; the method was immunoSEQ multiplex PCR. The sample lists about 89,000 clones; about 83% were seen once. The clonotype comes from a woman aged 40 to 50 in good health. The sequencing input was blood. The gene calls are TRBV7-7 and TRBJ1-2, with D possibly TRBD1 on 5 matching bases. The chain's CDR3 is CASSLVLGLYGYTF. Written as DNA, the CDR3 is TGTGCCAGCAGCTTAGTCTTGGGACTGTATGGCTACACCTTC.